A single sample is the source of the 28 T cell receptor beta chains below, sequenced in a study of T-cell reconstitution after alpha-beta-depleted transplantation in children. Unique molecular identifiers were used in preparing the TCRbeta library. TCRdb analysed the PCR reads with MiXCR anew, one entry per CDR3 protein. The sample comprises about 610,000 distinct CDR3 sequences, roughly a tenth of which are singletons, and roughly 4% rests with the top ten. Sample: PBMCs from the stem cell graft donor, taken from the stem cell graft. The receptors here all came from a human donor who donated a stem cell graft to a child with acute myeloid leukemia.

This clonotype was seen once. This chain connects TRBV7-3 to TRBJ2-1; 7 positions agree with TRBD2. Germline V CDR1 and CDR2: SGHTA, FQGTGA. Trimming took 5 bases from V and 6 from J; bases not matched to a gene: 7. This CDR3 has 14 amino acids. The CDR3, as DNA: TGTGCCAGCAGCCATCCCGGGACTATCAATGAGCAGTTCTTC. Translating gives CASSHPGTINEQFF.

This rearrangement joins TRBV12-3 or TRBV12-4 to TRBJ2-1; the match to TRBD2 covers 7 bases. The CDR3 runs to 15 residues. With 8 bases clipped from V and 7 bases from J, the junction kept 14 bases outside the gene matches. The CDR3 region has the DNA TGTGCCAGCCGGGGAGGGCTAGCGGTCGGGAATGAGCAGTTCTTC. This sequence encodes CASRGGLAVGNEQFF.

This clonotype appeared a single time. The chain links TRBV10-3 to TRBJ2-1; D is uncertain. CDR3 length: 14 amino acids. Germline CDR1 ENHRY, CDR2 SYGVKD. V was shortened by 0 bases and J by 1 base, with 4 bases between the two germline ends. The CDR3 DNA reads as TGTGCCATCAGTGAGTCCCAGTCCTACAATGAGCAGTTCTTC. Protein sequence: CAISESQSYNEQFF.

V is TRBV24-1 and J is TRBJ2-3; no firm D call. The CDR3 extends over 11 amino acids. Germline loops: CDR1 KGHDR, CDR2 SFDVKD. Trimming took off 5 bases at V and 7 bases at J, with 6 bases between the two ends. The CDR3 loop is CATSAAYTQYF. CDR3 DNA sequence: TGTGCCACCAGTGCAGCATATACGCAGTATTTT.

Many counts were recorded for this clonotype. The chain carries TRBV20-1 and TRBJ1-2; D uncertain. V gave up 3 bases and J gave up 2 bases, with 7 bases separating them. This CDR3 has 12 amino acids. Germline V gene data show CDR1 as DFQATT and CDR2 as SNEGSKA (reference sequence). In nucleotides, the CDR3 is TGCAGTGCTAGGGACGCGAACTATGGCTACACCTTC. It is translated as CSARDANYGYTF.

This clonotype was counted between two and nine times. The rearrangement uses TRBV7-8 and TRBJ1-4; 7 bases map to TRBD1. Germline values: CDR1 SGHVS, CDR2 FQNEAQ. This CDR3 spans 19 amino acids. J gave up 0 bases and V 5 bases, and 15 bases lay outside the gene matches. CDR3 in DNA: TGTGCCAGCAGCCCCCACCGTATACAGGGGCCTGCAACTAATGAAAAACTGTTTTTT. This sequence encodes CASSPHRIQGPATNEKLFF.

This clonotype has just a few counts. This chain uses TRBV7-2 with TRBJ2-1; weak D call: TRBD2 (5 bases). Per germline, CDR1 SGHTA and CDR2 FQGNSA. The CDR3 consists of 13 residues. V gave up 2 bases and J gave up 9 bases, with 11 bases separating them. The CDR3 reads CASSLRTDREQFF. The CDR3, as DNA: TGTGCCAGCAGCTTACGGACTGATCGTGAGCAGTTCTTC. Using reference TRBV7-2 and TRBJ2-1 for the parts outside the CDR3, the full variable domain is GAGVSQSPSNKVTEKGKDVELRCDPISGHTALYWYRQSLGQGLEFLIYFQGNSAPDKSGLPSDRFSAERTGGSVSTLTIQRTQQEDSAVYLCASSLRTDREQFFGPGTRLTVL.

This clonotype was seen repeatedly, ten times or more. This chain links TRBV6-5 with TRBJ1-2; 7 bases line up with TRBD1. The CDR3 covers 14 residues. The V and J ends lost 5 bases and 4 bases, in that order; junction bases with no gene match: 7. Germline V gene lookup returns CDR1 MNHEY and CDR2 SVGAGI. CDR3: CASSPPGQFYGYTF. CDR3 coding DNA: TGTGCCAGCAGTCCCCCGGGACAGTTCTATGGCTACACCTTC.

The chain joins TRBV20-1 to TRBJ1-1, with 7 bases aligning to TRBD1. The trim removed 6 bases at V and 1 base at J, leaving 2 bases unmatched. Germline V CDR1 and CDR2: DFQATT, SNEGSKA (reference sequence). This CDR3 region has 12 residues. The CDR3 bases are TGCAGTGCGGGACAGAAGAACACTGAAGCTTTCTTT. Translated: CSAGQKNTEAFF.

A few counts support this clonotype. V and J are TRBV7-9 and TRBJ1-6; TRBD1 matches at 9 bases. The J segment lost 10 bases and the V segment lost 0 bases, leaving 7 bases of the junction unmatched. The CDR3 sequence is 16 residues long. Germline loops: CDR1 SEHNR, CDR2 FQNEAQ (reference sequence). CDR3 sequence reads: CASSLASGQGESPLHF. The DNA for the CDR3 is TGTGCCAGCAGCTTAGCGTCGGGACAGGGAGAATCACCCCTCCACTTT.

This clonotype was observed a few times. This chain joins TRBV15 and TRBJ2-7; 9 nucleotides agree with TRBD2. Losses at the gene ends were 3 bases for V and 5 bases for J; bases not matched to a gene: 8. The germline gives CDR1 LNHNV, CDR2 YYDKDF (reference sequence). CDR3 length: 15 residues. This chain's CDR3 is CATSREGAGGHEQYF. CDR3 bases: TGTGCCACCAGCAGGGAAGGGGCGGGAGGGCACGAGCAGTACTTC.

This clonotype showed up just a few times. The chain uses TRBV5-1 and TRBJ2-1; D remains unclear. CDR3 length equals 17 residues. CDR1 SGHRS and CDR2 YFSETQ come from the germline V gene. V was shortened by 1 base and J by 3 bases, with 17 bases between the two germline ends. In nucleotides, the CDR3 is TGCGCCAGCAGCTTGAATTTGTTCCAGATGAGCTACAATGAGCAGTTCTTC. This translates into CASSLNLFQMSYNEQFF.

The table lists this clonotype with many counts. The genes are TRBV20-1 and TRBJ2-7; 9 nucleotides match TRBD1. This CDR3 is built from 13 residues. J lost 2 bases, V lost 3 bases, and 2 bases had no gene match. CDR1 is DFQATT and CDR2 is SNEGSKA in the germline V gene (reference sequence). The CDR3, as DNA: TGCAGTGCTAGGAGGACAGGGGCCTACGAGCAGTACTTC. This translates into CSARRTGAYEQYF.

The chain joins TRBV3-1 to TRBJ2-5; TRBD2 matches 11 bases. Germline loops: CDR1 LGHDT, CDR2 YNNKEL (reference sequence). Trimming cost V 4 bases and J 1 base; bases outside gene matches: 5. The length of the CDR3 is 16 residues. Here the CDR3 DNA reads TGTGCCAGCAGCCCTCGGACTAGCGGGCCCCAAGAGACCCAGTACTTC. It yields the protein CASSPRTSGPQETQYF.

This clonotype has more than one count but fewer than ten. This chain uses TRBV28 with TRBJ2-2; TRBD2 might be the D (5 bases). This CDR3 is 14 amino acids long. V lost 3 bases, J lost 6 bases, and 11 bases lay in between. CDR1 and CDR2 (germline): MDHEN, SYDVKM. In nucleotides, the CDR3 is TGTGCCAGCAGTTTGAGGCGGGTCGCCGGGGAGCTGTTTTTT. Its translation: CASSLRRVAGELFF.

Ten or more counts support this clonotype. V usage is TRBV24-1 and J usage is TRBJ2-2; 7 nucleotides agree with TRBD2. Germline V gene data show CDR1 as KGHDR and CDR2 as SFDVKD. V lost 1 base, J lost 6 bases, and 4 bases stayed unmatched. The CDR3 has 15 residues. CDR3 nucleotides: TGTGCCACCAGTGATTTACCGGGAGGAGCCGGGGAGCTGTTTTTT. This encodes CATSDLPGGAGELFF.

In this sample, this clonotype turned up a few times. The rearrangement uses TRBV3-1 and TRBJ1-2; D unresolved. The CDR3 consists of 14 residues. The germline V gene has CDR1 LGHDT and CDR2 YNNKEL (reference sequence). The V and J ends lost 0 bases and 0 bases respectively, with 5 bases between them. The CDR3 region is CASSQEMANYGYTF. CDR3 in DNA: TGTGCCAGCAGCCAAGAAATGGCTAACTATGGCTACACCTTC.

In this sample, this clonotype turned up many times. The chain carries TRBV6-5 and TRBJ1-1, with 8 bases lining up with TRBD1. Germline CDR1 and CDR2: MNHEY and SVGAGI. This CDR3 has 16 residues. V shed 4 bases and J 4 bases; nucleotides not matched to a gene: 11. CDR3 in DNA: TGTGCCAGCAGTTCCGGACTATGGACAGGGTCCACTGAAGCTTTCTTT. Amino acid sequence: CASSSGLWTGSTEAFF.

This sequence joins TRBV27 and TRBJ2-1; the match to TRBD1 covers 10 bases. The germline V gene has CDR1 MNHEY and CDR2 SMNVEV (reference sequence). CDR3 length equals 15 residues. V dropped 4 bases and J dropped 6; count of bases not matched to a gene: 6. The CDR3 region has the DNA TGTGCCAGCAGTTCCCGGGACAGGGGCACCAATGAGCAGTTCTTC. Protein: CASSSRDRGTNEQFF.

At least ten counts were recorded for this clonotype. The rearrangement joins TRBV29-1 to TRBJ2-7, with 8 nucleotides matching TRBD1. J was trimmed by 2 bases and V by 7 bases; bases with no gene match: 4. The CDR3 runs to 12 residues. The germline V gene has CDR1 SQVTM and CDR2 ANQGSEA. DNA of the CDR3: TGCAGCGGAAAGACAGGGGCCTACGAGCAGTACTTC. Its protein is CSGKTGAYEQYF.

The CDR3 coding sequence is TGTGCCAGCAGGAGTACCGGGACTACGAGCCCGAAATACTCCTACGAGCAGTACTTC. The encoded protein is CASRSTGTTSPKYSYEQYF. V and J are TRBV6-2 or TRBV6-3 and TRBJ2-7, with 7 bases fitting TRBD2. Germline lookup yields CDR1 MNHEY and CDR2 SVGEGT. The J segment lost 0 bases and the V segment lost 6 bases, leaving 20 bases of the junction unmatched. This CDR3 comprises 19 residues.

The rearrangement joins TRBV30 to TRBJ2-3, with 9 bases that match TRBD1. The CDR3 spans 15 residues. The germline V gene encodes CDR1 GTSNPN and CDR2 SVGIG (reference sequence). J was trimmed by 0 bases and V by 2 bases; bases with no gene match: 3. The CDR3 DNA follows: TGTGCCTGGAGTTCTGGACAGGGGAGCACAGATACGCAGTATTTT. It encodes CAWSSGQGSTDTQYF.

This clonotype was counted between two and nine times. V and J are TRBV29-1 and TRBJ2-7, with 10 nucleotides matching TRBD2. The germline CDR1 and CDR2 sequences are SQVTM and ANQGSEA. This CDR3 is 14 amino acids long. V dropped 4 bases and J dropped 0; count of bases not matched to a gene: 3. CDR3 loop: CSVGGLANSYEQYF. CDR3 nucleotide sequence: TGCAGCGTTGGGGGACTAGCGAACTCCTACGAGCAGTACTTC.

The chain links TRBV27 to TRBJ1-1; possible D gene TRBD1, 6 bases. This CDR3 spans 15 amino acids. Germline loops: CDR1 MNHEY, CDR2 SMNVEV (reference sequence). Trimming shortened V by 2 bases and J by 4 bases, and 14 bases separated the two germline ends. DNA for the CDR3: TGTGCCAGCAGTTTAACCTATGGGGGCGCCACTGAAGCTTTCTTT. Translating it yields CASSLTYGGATEAFF.

The V call is TRBV15, the J call TRBJ2-3, with D unclear. CDR3 length equals 16 residues. Germline assignment: CDR1 LNHNV and CDR2 YYDKDF (reference sequence). Trimming removed 1 base from V and 1 base from J, with 12 bases in between. This CDR3 reads CATSRGETAGTDTQYF. CDR3 sequence (DNA): TGTGCCACCAGCAGAGGTGAGACGGCTGGCACAGATACGCAGTATTTT.

This clonotype occurred once. The rearrangement links TRBV27 to TRBJ1-5; a weak D match, TRBD1 (6 bases). In germline, CDR1 is MNHEY, CDR2 SMNVEV (reference sequence). V lost 5 bases to trimming and J lost 7 bases, with 18 bases between them. CDR3 length: 15 residues. The CDR3 DNA sequence: TGTGCCAGCAGTGGGGCGGGGGGCGGCAGCCAGCCCCAGCATTTT. Translation: CASSGAGGGSQPQHF.

This clonotype was seen more than once but under ten times. The gene calls are TRBV6-1 and TRBJ2-7; D is uncertain. In germline, CDR1 is MNHNS, CDR2 SASEGT. V was cut by 3 bases and J by 2 bases, with 11 bases left in between. The length of the CDR3 is 14 residues. DNA for the CDR3: TGTGCCAGCAGTGACCTGAATGGGGCCTACGAGCAGTACTTC. Translating it yields CASSDLNGAYEQYF.

This clonotype was seen at least ten times. V gene TRBV14 combines with J gene TRBJ2-7, with a possible D match to TRBD2 (6 bases). The CDR3 runs to 15 residues. In germline, CDR1 is SGHDN, CDR2 FVKESK. V was pared by 3 bases and J by 1 base, with 13 bases between. The CDR3 region has the DNA TGTGCCAGCAGCCAGGGTAGCGGCCCTTCCTACGAGCAGTACTTC. Translated, it gives CASSQGSGPSYEQYF.